This T cell receptor beta chain came from a study of blood T cell repertoires in COVID-19. The CDR3 contains 15 residues. J was trimmed by 12 bases and V by 3 bases; bases with no gene match: 15. In germline, CDR1 is MDHEN, CDR2 SYDVKM. Clones were sequenced by immunoSEQ multiplex PCR, and TCRdb holds only the in-frame ones, with some missing. Of fewer than 400,000 clones in the sample, roughly 89% were seen once. The study counted Cohort 3 donors as recovered given two negative PCRs, clearance, or symptom resolution. Specimen: PBMCs or T cells enriched from blood (not recorded which). This TCR came from a woman aged 25 to 45 who had recovered from COVID-19. The gene calls are TRBV28 and TRBJ2-7; 9 bases are shared with TRBD2. The CDR3 protein is CASSFPGSSGSWLYF. The CDR3 DNA follows: TGTGCCAGCAGTTTCCCAGGGAGTAGCGGGAGTTGGTTGTACTTC.